This TCR beta chain stems from a study of OX40 agonist ivuxolimab in advanced cancers. Study conclusions and caveats: Antigens targeted by the expanded peripheral T cells were not determined.

The germline gives CDR1 SGHTA, CDR2 FQGNSA. This CDR3 spans 15 amino acids. Trimming pared 1 base from V and 4 bases from J, leaving 11 bases between. Sequencing used immunoSEQ multiplex PCR; TCRdb keeps in-frame clones, though not all of them. The sample holds tens of thousands of clones; roughly 89% are singletons and the top ten take roughly 1.5%. Details on this clone: Its cognate antigen is unknown.

The V call is TRBV7-2, the J call TRBJ1-3, with TRBD1 as a possible D gene (6 bases). Sequencing used CD4+ or CD8+ T cells sorted from blood, obtained in a trial of the OX40 agonist ivuxolimab. The sequence derives from an adult with an advanced solid tumor such as melanoma, head and neck, liver or kidney cancer. CDR3 DNA sequence: TGTGCCAGCAGCTTAGTCAGGGGACTAGGAAACACCATATATTTT. Amino acids: CASSLVRGLGNTIYF.